Following are 19 T cell receptor beta chains from one sample sequenced in a study of blood T cell repertoires in COVID-19 (dated by TCRdb to about 2020). The method behind the library was the immunoSEQ multiplex PCR assay. Drawn from immuneACCESS, this table holds only the in-frame rearrangements with V and J called that TCRdb kept. Clones are partly lost; checked studies trace under half to an unresolved V gene and leave the rest unexplained. This sample comprises about 150,000 clones, roughly 84% of them detected only once. In total, the top ten clones hold about 8.9% of the sample. Input material: peripheral blood. The receptors originated from a woman aged 45 to 65 with acute or convalescent COVID-19.

The rearrangement joins TRBV5-4 to TRBJ2-5; tentative D call: TRBD2 (6 bases). This CDR3 has 13 amino acids. Germline V CDR1 and CDR2: SGHNT, YYREEE (reference sequence). V gave up 4 bases and J gave up 2 bases, with 9 bases separating them. CDR3 bases: TGTGCCAGCAGCGCGGGACCACAAGAGACCCAGTACTTC. Translation: CASSAGPQETQYF. The entire variable domain, with the rest obtained from reference TRBV5-4 and TRBJ2-5, is as follows: ETGVTQSPTHLIKTRGQQVTLRCSSQSGHNTVSWYQQALGQGPQFIFQYYREEENGRGNFPPRFSGLQFPNYSSELNVNALELDDSALYLCASSAGPQETQYFGPGTRLLVL.

The chain joins TRBV29-1 to TRBJ2-5; no clear D gene. CDR3 length equals 12 residues. Trimming left V 4 bases short and J 2 bases short, with 8 bases between. Germline V gives CDR1 SQVTM, CDR2 ANQGSEA. DNA for the CDR3: TGCAGCGTTGCACACGGGCAAGAGACCCAGTACTTC. This sequence encodes CSVAHGQETQYF.

This clone showed up just a few times. CDR3 loop: CASSPWREGQGPTQYF. CDR3 sequence (DNA): TGTGCCAGCAGTCCCTGGCGGGAGGGCCAGGGCCCGACCCAGTACTTC. The J gene is TRBJ2-5, the V gene TRBV3-1 (or the pseudogene TRBV3-2); TRBD2 matches at 9 bases. With 6 bases clipped from V and 7 bases from J, the junction kept 15 bases outside the gene matches. CDR3 size: 16 residues. Germline CDR1 LGHDT, CDR2 YNNKEL (reference sequence).

The gene calls are TRBV7-9 and TRBJ1-1, with D unresolved. Trimming removed 1 base at V and 0 bases at J, with 9 bases between. The CDR3 runs 15 residues. The germline V gene has CDR1 SEHNR and CDR2 FQNEAQ (reference sequence). The CDR3 DNA is TGTGCCAGCAGCTTAGGGTGGGCGCTGAACACTGAAGCTTTCTTT. Its translation is CASSLGWALNTEAFF.

V gene TRBV2 combines with J gene TRBJ2-5; TRBD1 matches at 10 bases. This CDR3 is 14 amino acids long. Germline lookup yields CDR1 SNHLY and CDR2 FYNNEI. V gave up 1 base and J gave up 4 bases; unmatched junction bases: 0. The CDR3: CASSEGTGGETQYF. The CDR3, as DNA: TGTGCCAGCAGTGAAGGGACAGGGGGAGAGACCCAGTACTTC.

The rearrangement links TRBV18 to TRBJ2-7; 7 nucleotides line up with TRBD2. In germline, CDR1 is KGHSH, CDR2 LQKENI. V trimming: 2 bases; J trimming: 3 bases; junction bases outside the gene matches: 4. The CDR3 consists of 14 residues. For the CDR3, the DNA is TGTGCCAGCTCACCAGGGCTAGCGGACTACGAGCAGTACTTC. This translates into CASSPGLADYEQYF.

The chain uses TRBV6-2 or TRBV6-3 and TRBJ1-1; maybe TRBD1 (6 bases). Germline values: CDR1 MNHEY, CDR2 SVGEGT. Trimming cost V 2 bases and J 4 bases, with 8 bases left between them. The CDR3 totals 13 residues. The CDR3 loop reads CASSYGRGTEAFF. CDR3 sequence (DNA): TGTGCCAGCAGTTACGGCAGGGGCACTGAAGCTTTCTTT.

This rearrangement joins TRBV7-9 to TRBJ2-7, with TRBD2 as a possible D gene (6 bases). Trimming removed 5 bases from V and 1 base from J, with 12 bases in between. This CDR3 spans 14 amino acids. Germline V gene sequence: CDR1 SEHNR, CDR2 FQNEAQ (reference sequence). As DNA, the CDR3 is TGTGCCAGCAGCCATCCCCGGGGGTCCTACGAGCAGTACTTC. As protein: CASSHPRGSYEQYF.

To note about this clone: The sample carries other DNA sequences with the same CDR3. This chain links TRBV3-1 (or the pseudogene TRBV3-2) with TRBJ2-3, with a weak D call TRBD2 (5 bases). V lost 4 bases and J lost 7, with 9 bases in between. This CDR3 comprises 12 residues. The germline V gene has CDR1 LGHDT and CDR2 YNNKEL (reference sequence). CDR3 DNA: TGTGCCAGCAGCCTATCCGGGAATACGCAGTATTTT. Translated: CASSLSGNTQYF.

V usage is TRBV4-3 and J usage is TRBJ1-5; D might be TRBD1 (5 bases). The V gene's germline CDR1 is LGHNA and CDR2 YSLEER. This CDR3 is 13 amino acids long. V shed 4 bases and J shed 7 bases, with 11 bases lying between them. The CDR3 sequence: CASSLLRGQPQHF. The CDR3 nucleotides read TGCGCCAGCAGCCTGCTAAGGGGCCAGCCCCAGCATTTT.

This clone was counted a single time. This rearrangement joins TRBV5-1 to TRBJ2-2; the D gene is possibly TRBD1 (5 bases). Trimming stripped 1 base from V and 5 bases from J, with 9 bases between. Germline CDR1 reads SGHRS; CDR2 reads YFSETQ. This CDR3 comprises 14 residues. CDR3 nucleotide sequence: TGCGCCAGCAGCTTGATCGACAGTACCGGGGAGCTGTTTTTT. Protein sequence: CASSLIDSTGELFF.

This clone was observed a single time. The J gene is TRBJ2-4, the V gene TRBV7-6; 13 bases are shared with TRBD2. V shed 1 base, J shed 0 bases, and the junction held 6 bases outside the gene matches. Germline CDR1 SGHVS, CDR2 FNYEAQ. The CDR3 consists of 19 residues. CDR3 sequence reads: CASSLDGTSGVLAKNIQYF. As DNA, the CDR3 is TGTGCCAGCAGCTTAGACGGGACTAGCGGGGTACTAGCCAAAAACATTCAGTACTTC.

The V and J genes are TRBV29-1 and TRBJ2-5, with a weak D call TRBD1 (5 bases). The CDR3 loop spans 12 amino acids. V was cut by 4 bases and J by 5 bases, with 11 bases left in between. Per the germline V gene, CDR1 is SQVTM and CDR2 is ANQGSEA. The CDR3 sequence is CSVVGDWETQYF. The CDR3 nucleotides read TGCAGCGTTGTAGGGGATTGGGAGACCCAGTACTTC.

This clone came up once. The CDR3 spells CASSNRDRGSEKLFF. DNA for the CDR3: TGTGCCAGTAGCAACCGGGACAGGGGTTCGGAAAAACTGTTTTTT. The chain has TRBV19 and TRBJ1-4; 10 bases match TRBD1. Germline values: CDR1 LNHDA, CDR2 SQIVND (reference sequence). The length of the CDR3 is 15 residues. Germline trimming cut 6 bases from V and 8 bases from J; bases unmatched to any gene: 9. The variable domain in full, with the rest retrieved from reference TRBV19 and TRBJ1-4, is DGGITQSPKYLFRKEGQNVTLSCEQNLNHDAMYWYRQDPGQGLRLIYYSQIVNDFQKGDIAEGYSVSREKKESFPLTVTSAQKNPTAFYLCASSNRDRGSEKLFFGSGTQLSVL.

This clone was found once. CDR3 bases: TGCGCCAGCAGCTTGGCCAAACTAGCGGGGGCCACAGATACGCAGTATTTT. This codes for CASSLAKLAGATDTQYF. V is TRBV5-1 and J is TRBJ2-3, with 11 nucleotides matching TRBD2. The CDR3 is made up of 17 amino acids. CDR1 and CDR2 from the germline V gene are SGHRS and YFSETQ. V was pared by 0 bases and J by 2 bases, with 5 bases of the junction left unmatched.

This clone was seen just once. The chain carries TRBV18 and TRBJ1-2; the match to TRBD1 covers 8 bases. V gave up 3 bases and J gave up 3 bases; unmatched junction bases: 3. In germline, CDR1 is KGHSH, CDR2 LQKENI. The CDR3 totals 14 residues. CDR3 in DNA: TGTGCCAGCTCACCGGACAGGGTAGACTATGGCTACACCTTC. Amino acids: CASSPDRVDYGYTF.

This clone was detected once. The chain couples TRBV3-1 (or the pseudogene TRBV3-2) to TRBJ2-3; D call uncertain. The germline V and J ends were trimmed by 1 base and 5 bases, with 4 bases remaining between them. The germline V gene encodes CDR1 LGHDT and CDR2 YNNKEL (reference sequence). CDR3 size: 12 residues. CDR3 amino acids: CASSQGKDTQYF. The CDR3 DNA follows: TGTGCCAGCAGCCAAGGTAAAGATACGCAGTATTTT.

The genes are TRBV7-9 and TRBJ2-7; 7 bases agree with TRBD2. There are 16 residues in the CDR3. V lost 5 bases, J lost 2 bases, and 12 bases stayed unmatched. Germline CDR1 is SEHNR and CDR2 is FQNEAQ (reference sequence). The CDR3 coding sequence is TGTGCCAGCAGCCCGGCGAGGAGCGGGGTGACCTACGAGCAGTACTTC. It is translated as CASSPARSGVTYEQYF. The variable domain in full, completed from reference TRBV7-9 and TRBJ2-7, reads DTGVSQNPRHKITKRGQNVTFRCDPISEHNRLYWYRQTLGQGPEFLTYFQNEAQLEKSRLLSDRFSAERPKGSFSTLEIQRTEQGDSAMYLCASSPARSGVTYEQYFGPGTRLTVT.

V usage is TRBV5-6 and J usage is TRBJ1-1, with unresolved D. The CDR3 has 15 amino acids. Deletions cut 0 bases from V and 8 bases from J, with 17 bases between. CDR1 and CDR2 (germline): SGHDT, YYEEEE. CDR3 nucleotides: TGTGCCAGCAGCTTGGTCGGCCGGGGTCGAACAGAAGCTTTCTTT. Amino acids: CASSLVGRGRTEAFF.